A selection of T cell receptor beta chains follows, all from one sample in a study of cytomegalovirus exposure and HLA in healthy donors. Produced via immunoSEQ multiplex PCR; TCRdb's table is partial and in-frame only. The repertoire has around 70,000 clones, about 94% of them found once; the top ten carry about 1.4%. The sequencing sample was made of PBMCs. Receptors were obtained from a man aged 18 to 35 in good health and CMV-seropositive. CDR3s include the opening cysteine and the closing phenylalanine or tryptophan. A D gene is named only where the DNA matches it firmly. Where a row states a size, it is once, few, many or the class of an expanded clone; other rows omit it.

J: TRBJ2-3; D: .; V: TRBV10-1; size: .; DNA: TGCGCCAGCACAAAACACAGCGACAGGAATACGCAGTATTTT; CDR3: CASTKHSDRNTQYF
J: TRBJ1-4; D: .; V: TRBV20-1; size: .; DNA: TGCAGTGGGGGGCTTGGCGAAAAACTGTTTTTT; CDR3: CSGGLGEKLFF
J: TRBJ2-3; D: TRBD1; V: TRBV10-3; size: .; DNA: TGTGCCATCAGTGAGTCGAAAGGGGGCGCGGATACGCAGTATTTT; CDR3: CAISESKGGADTQYF
J: TRBJ1-5; D: TRBD1; V: TRBV4-1; size: .; DNA: TGCGCCAGCAGCCAGTCGCCGGGACAGGGGAATCAGCCCCAGCATTTT; CDR3: CASSQSPGQGNQPQHF
J: TRBJ2-3; D: TRBD2; V: TRBV7-3; size: .; DNA: TGTGCCAGCAGCTTCTTAGCGGGAGGGCGAGTCACAGATACGCAGTATTTT; CDR3: CASSFLAGGRVTDTQYF
J: TRBJ2-2; D: .; V: TRBV19; size: .; DNA: TGTGCCAGTAGTAGTCGAAAGCGGTACACCGGGGAGCTGTTTTTT; CDR3: CASSSRKRYTGELFF
J: TRBJ2-5; D: TRBD2; V: TRBV4-1; size: .; DNA: TGCGCCAGCAGCCGGGACCTGGGACTAGCGGGAGAACGTCGAGAGACCCAGTACTTC; CDR3: CASSRDLGLAGERRETQYF
J: TRBJ2-2; D: TRBD1; V: TRBV5-4; size: once; DNA: TGTGCCAGCAGCCTCCTGCGCGGGACAGGGGGCACCGGGGAGCTGTTTTTT; CDR3: CASSLLRGTGGTGELFF
J: TRBJ2-2; D: .; V: TRBV5-1; size: .; DNA: TGCGCCAGCAGCTTGCAGGTGGATCCCGGGGAGCTGTTTTTT; CDR3: CASSLQVDPGELFF
J: TRBJ1-3; D: .; V: TRBV28; size: .; DNA: TGTGCCAGCAGTCGCGCAGGGGTGTCTGGAAACACCATATATTTT; CDR3: CASSRAGVSGNTIYF
J: TRBJ1-2; D: .; V: TRBV6-5; size: .; DNA: TGTGCCAGCAGTGCCCATACAGGCTATGGCTACACCTTC; CDR3: CASSAHTGYGYTF
J: TRBJ2-5; D: TRBD2; V: TRBV7-6; size: .; DNA: TGTGCCAGCAGCCCTAGCGGCGGAGAGACCCAGTACTTC; CDR3: CASSPSGGETQYF
J: TRBJ1-1; D: TRBD1; V: TRBV29-1; size: .; DNA: TGCAGCGTTGTTTTACCTGGACAGGGATACACTGAAGCTTTCTTT; CDR3: CSVVLPGQGYTEAFF
J: TRBJ2-1; D: TRBD1; V: TRBV28; size: .; DNA: TGTGCCAGCAGTTTAGAGACAGGGGCCTCCTACAATGAGCAGTTCTTC; CDR3: CASSLETGASYNEQFF
J: TRBJ2-1; D: TRBD2; V: TRBV23-1; size: once; DNA: TGCGCCAGCAGCCCCATGACTAGCGGGAGGGCCGGTCGCAATGAGCAGTTCTTC; CDR3: CASSPMTSGRAGRNEQFF
J: TRBJ2-1; D: .; V: TRBV11-2; size: .; DNA: TGTGCCAGCAGCTTATGGCAAAACTCCTACAATGAGCAGTTCTTC; CDR3: CASSLWQNSYNEQFF
J: TRBJ2-7; D: TRBD2; V: TRBV2; size: .; DNA: TGTGCCACTCCGAGCGGGAAAGGCGTCGAGCAGTACTTC; CDR3: CATPSGKGVEQYF
J: TRBJ1-4; D: TRBD1; V: TRBV9; size: .; DNA: TGTGCCAGCAGCTTGGGGGACAGGGGGAGTAATGAAAAACTGTTTTTT; CDR3: CASSLGDRGSNEKLFF
J: TRBJ2-5; D: TRBD2; V: TRBV10-2; size: .; DNA: TGCGCCAGCAGTGAGTCCCTAGCGGGGGGCCAAGAGACCCAGTACTTC; CDR3: CASSESLAGGQETQYF
J: TRBJ2-1; D: TRBD1; V: TRBV7-3; size: once; DNA: TGTGCCAGCGCCCGAGACAGGGGGATAGATGAGCAGTTCTTC; CDR3: CASARDRGIDEQFF
J: TRBJ2-1; D: TRBD2; V: TRBV11-2; size: .; DNA: TGTGCCAGCAGCTTATTTGGGACTAGCGATTCCCTTAGGAGAAATGAGCAGTTCTTC; CDR3: CASSLFGTSDSLRRNEQFF
J: TRBJ2-1; D: TRBD2; V: TRBV15; size: .; DNA: TGTGCCACCAGCCGCGGGACTAGCGGAAGCTCCTACAATGAGCAGTTCTTC; CDR3: CATSRGTSGSSYNEQFF
J: TRBJ1-5; D: .; V: TRBV7-9; size: .; DNA: TGTGCCAGCAGCCTGACAGGAACGGGGCAGCCCCAGCATTTT; CDR3: CASSLTGTGQPQHF
J: TRBJ2-5; D: .; V: TRBV30; size: .; DNA: TGTGCCTGGAGTGTACTTGGGACCCAGTACTTC; CDR3: CAWSVLGTQYF
J: TRBJ2-2; D: TRBD2; V: TRBV27; size: .; DNA: TGTGCCAGCAGTTTTGCGGGAGGTTTGTTCGGGGAGCTGTTTTTT; CDR3: CASSFAGGLFGELFF
J: TRBJ2-7; D: TRBD1; V: TRBV11-2; size: .; DNA: TGTGCCAGCAGCTTACAGGACAGGACCTACGAGCAGTACTTC; CDR3: CASSLQDRTYEQYF
J: TRBJ2-3; D: .; V: TRBV15; size: .; DNA: TGTGCCACCAGCAGAGATGCAGGGGATAGCACAGATACGCAGTATTTT; CDR3: CATSRDAGDSTDTQYF
J: TRBJ2-5; D: .; V: TRBV30; size: .; DNA: TGTGCCTGGAGTATTTCAGGACGGGGTGGAGAGACCCAGTACTTC; CDR3: CAWSISGRGGETQYF
J: TRBJ1-5; D: .; V: TRBV6-6; size: once; DNA: TGTGCCAGCAGTTACTCCGGTCCCGGGTTGGGGCCCCAGCATTTT; CDR3: CASSYSGPGLGPQHF
J: TRBJ1-2; D: .; V: TRBV28; size: .; DNA: TGTGCCAGCAGTTCCCCCGAAAACAGCCTGAGCTACACCTTC; CDR3: CASSSPENSLSYTF
J: TRBJ1-1; D: TRBD1; V: TRBV5-1; size: .; DNA: TGCGCCAGCAGCGAGACAGGGGTGTCGGGCACTGAAGCTTTCTTT; CDR3: CASSETGVSGTEAFF
J: TRBJ2-7; D: .; V: TRBV5-4; size: .; DNA: TGTGCCAGCAGCTTGGATACAGGTTCCTACGAGCAGTACTTC; CDR3: CASSLDTGSYEQYF
J: TRBJ1-2; D: .; V: TRBV7-8; size: .; DNA: TGTGCCAGCAGCCGACAGGAGAACTATGGCTACACCTTC; CDR3: CASSRQENYGYTF
J: TRBJ2-1; D: TRBD2; V: TRBV9; size: .; DNA: TGTGCCAGCAGCGACCCTAGCGGGAGCTCCTACAATGAGCAGTTCTTC; CDR3: CASSDPSGSSYNEQFF
J: TRBJ2-5; D: .; V: TRBV2; size: .; DNA: TGTGCCATCTTCACCCGGGACTTACAAGAGACCCAGTACTTC; CDR3: CAIFTRDLQETQYF
J: TRBJ1-5; D: .; V: TRBV27; size: .; DNA: TGTGCCGCGAGAACAGGGAATCAGCCCCAGCATTTT; CDR3: CAARTGNQPQHF
J: TRBJ1-3; D: TRBD1; V: TRBV2; size: .; DNA: TGTGCCAGCGAAGGAATACACAGGGGAATCGGAAACACCATATATTTT; CDR3: CASEGIHRGIGNTIYF
J: TRBJ2-1; D: TRBD2; V: TRBV4-2; size: .; DNA: TGTGCCAGCAGCCTCAGGGGACTAGCGACCGATGAGCAGTTCTTC; CDR3: CASSLRGLATDEQFF
J: TRBJ1-5; D: .; V: TRBV21-1; size: once; DNA: TGTGCCAGGGATTCGAAACTATACAGGGGTGGGGGCAATCAGCCCCAGCATTTT; CDR3: CARDSKLYRGGGNQPQHF
J: TRBJ2-7; D: .; V: TRBV2; size: few; DNA: TGTGCCAGCAGACGCGAAGGGGGTTCCTACGAGCAGTACTTC; CDR3: CASRREGGSYEQYF
J: TRBJ2-1; D: TRBD2; V: TRBV28; size: .; DNA: TGTGCCAGCAGTCCAAGGCCAGGGGCATCGGGTAGCGGGAGATTGGGGAGCTCCTACAATGAGCAGTTCTTC; CDR3: CASSPRPGASGSGRLGSSYNEQFF
J: TRBJ1-1; D: .; V: TRBV7-9; size: .; DNA: TGTGCCAGCAGCTTAGGTTTTGCTCAGGGCGGAGCTTTCTTT; CDR3: CASSLGFAQGGAFF
J: TRBJ1-1; D: TRBD1; V: TRBV7-3; size: .; DNA: TGTGCCAGCAGCTTTGGGGGACAGGGGAGAACTGAAGCTTTCTTT; CDR3: CASSFGGQGRTEAFF
J: TRBJ1-3; D: .; V: TRBV5-1; size: .; DNA: TGCGCCAGCAGCCCCAATGGAAACACCATATATTTT; CDR3: CASSPNGNTIYF
J: TRBJ2-1; D: .; V: TRBV4-1; size: .; DNA: TGCGCCAGCAGCCAAGGCGGGACCGACAATGAGCAGTTCTTC; CDR3: CASSQGGTDNEQFF
J: TRBJ2-7; D: TRBD1; V: TRBV25-1; size: .; DNA: TGTGCCAGCAGCTTTACTACCCTCGGGACAGGGCATTACGAGCAGTACTTC; CDR3: CASSFTTLGTGHYEQYF
J: TRBJ2-5; D: .; V: TRBV29-1; size: .; DNA: TGCAGCTCTGGGACTTTCGGACAGACCCAGTACTTC; CDR3: CSSGTFGQTQYF
J: TRBJ2-2; D: TRBD2; V: TRBV7-8; size: .; DNA: TGTGCCGCCGAATCGGCGGGAGGGCCGGGGACCGGGGAGCTGTTTTTT; CDR3: CAAESAGGPGTGELFF
J: TRBJ2-7; D: TRBD2; V: TRBV7-2; size: .; DNA: TGTGCCAGCAGCCCGAGGCGGGAGAAGTTATACGAGCAGTACTTC; CDR3: CASSPRREKLYEQYF
J: TRBJ2-7; D: TRBD2; V: TRBV6-6; size: .; DNA: TGTGCCAGCAAGAGTGTCGGGACTAGCGGACTTACGCGGTTC; CDR3: CASKSVGTSGLTRF
J: TRBJ2-1; D: TRBD2; V: TRBV19; size: .; DNA: TGTGCCAGTAGTATTATATTTAACGCCGAGACTAGCGGCTACAATGAGCAGTTCTTC; CDR3: CASSIIFNAETSGYNEQFF
J: TRBJ2-7; D: TRBD1; V: TRBV30; size: .; DNA: TGTGCCTTACAGGGGGCCGACGAGCAGTACTTC; CDR3: CALQGADEQYF
J: TRBJ2-5; D: TRBD2; V: TRBV5-1; size: .; DNA: TGCGCCAGCCGACTAGCGGGATCACAAGAGACCCAGTACTTC; CDR3: CASRLAGSQETQYF
J: TRBJ1-5; D: TRBD1; V: TRBV4-2; size: .; DNA: TGTGCCAGCAGCCAAGATGGACAGGCATCGCAGCCCCAGCATTTT; CDR3: CASSQDGQASQPQHF